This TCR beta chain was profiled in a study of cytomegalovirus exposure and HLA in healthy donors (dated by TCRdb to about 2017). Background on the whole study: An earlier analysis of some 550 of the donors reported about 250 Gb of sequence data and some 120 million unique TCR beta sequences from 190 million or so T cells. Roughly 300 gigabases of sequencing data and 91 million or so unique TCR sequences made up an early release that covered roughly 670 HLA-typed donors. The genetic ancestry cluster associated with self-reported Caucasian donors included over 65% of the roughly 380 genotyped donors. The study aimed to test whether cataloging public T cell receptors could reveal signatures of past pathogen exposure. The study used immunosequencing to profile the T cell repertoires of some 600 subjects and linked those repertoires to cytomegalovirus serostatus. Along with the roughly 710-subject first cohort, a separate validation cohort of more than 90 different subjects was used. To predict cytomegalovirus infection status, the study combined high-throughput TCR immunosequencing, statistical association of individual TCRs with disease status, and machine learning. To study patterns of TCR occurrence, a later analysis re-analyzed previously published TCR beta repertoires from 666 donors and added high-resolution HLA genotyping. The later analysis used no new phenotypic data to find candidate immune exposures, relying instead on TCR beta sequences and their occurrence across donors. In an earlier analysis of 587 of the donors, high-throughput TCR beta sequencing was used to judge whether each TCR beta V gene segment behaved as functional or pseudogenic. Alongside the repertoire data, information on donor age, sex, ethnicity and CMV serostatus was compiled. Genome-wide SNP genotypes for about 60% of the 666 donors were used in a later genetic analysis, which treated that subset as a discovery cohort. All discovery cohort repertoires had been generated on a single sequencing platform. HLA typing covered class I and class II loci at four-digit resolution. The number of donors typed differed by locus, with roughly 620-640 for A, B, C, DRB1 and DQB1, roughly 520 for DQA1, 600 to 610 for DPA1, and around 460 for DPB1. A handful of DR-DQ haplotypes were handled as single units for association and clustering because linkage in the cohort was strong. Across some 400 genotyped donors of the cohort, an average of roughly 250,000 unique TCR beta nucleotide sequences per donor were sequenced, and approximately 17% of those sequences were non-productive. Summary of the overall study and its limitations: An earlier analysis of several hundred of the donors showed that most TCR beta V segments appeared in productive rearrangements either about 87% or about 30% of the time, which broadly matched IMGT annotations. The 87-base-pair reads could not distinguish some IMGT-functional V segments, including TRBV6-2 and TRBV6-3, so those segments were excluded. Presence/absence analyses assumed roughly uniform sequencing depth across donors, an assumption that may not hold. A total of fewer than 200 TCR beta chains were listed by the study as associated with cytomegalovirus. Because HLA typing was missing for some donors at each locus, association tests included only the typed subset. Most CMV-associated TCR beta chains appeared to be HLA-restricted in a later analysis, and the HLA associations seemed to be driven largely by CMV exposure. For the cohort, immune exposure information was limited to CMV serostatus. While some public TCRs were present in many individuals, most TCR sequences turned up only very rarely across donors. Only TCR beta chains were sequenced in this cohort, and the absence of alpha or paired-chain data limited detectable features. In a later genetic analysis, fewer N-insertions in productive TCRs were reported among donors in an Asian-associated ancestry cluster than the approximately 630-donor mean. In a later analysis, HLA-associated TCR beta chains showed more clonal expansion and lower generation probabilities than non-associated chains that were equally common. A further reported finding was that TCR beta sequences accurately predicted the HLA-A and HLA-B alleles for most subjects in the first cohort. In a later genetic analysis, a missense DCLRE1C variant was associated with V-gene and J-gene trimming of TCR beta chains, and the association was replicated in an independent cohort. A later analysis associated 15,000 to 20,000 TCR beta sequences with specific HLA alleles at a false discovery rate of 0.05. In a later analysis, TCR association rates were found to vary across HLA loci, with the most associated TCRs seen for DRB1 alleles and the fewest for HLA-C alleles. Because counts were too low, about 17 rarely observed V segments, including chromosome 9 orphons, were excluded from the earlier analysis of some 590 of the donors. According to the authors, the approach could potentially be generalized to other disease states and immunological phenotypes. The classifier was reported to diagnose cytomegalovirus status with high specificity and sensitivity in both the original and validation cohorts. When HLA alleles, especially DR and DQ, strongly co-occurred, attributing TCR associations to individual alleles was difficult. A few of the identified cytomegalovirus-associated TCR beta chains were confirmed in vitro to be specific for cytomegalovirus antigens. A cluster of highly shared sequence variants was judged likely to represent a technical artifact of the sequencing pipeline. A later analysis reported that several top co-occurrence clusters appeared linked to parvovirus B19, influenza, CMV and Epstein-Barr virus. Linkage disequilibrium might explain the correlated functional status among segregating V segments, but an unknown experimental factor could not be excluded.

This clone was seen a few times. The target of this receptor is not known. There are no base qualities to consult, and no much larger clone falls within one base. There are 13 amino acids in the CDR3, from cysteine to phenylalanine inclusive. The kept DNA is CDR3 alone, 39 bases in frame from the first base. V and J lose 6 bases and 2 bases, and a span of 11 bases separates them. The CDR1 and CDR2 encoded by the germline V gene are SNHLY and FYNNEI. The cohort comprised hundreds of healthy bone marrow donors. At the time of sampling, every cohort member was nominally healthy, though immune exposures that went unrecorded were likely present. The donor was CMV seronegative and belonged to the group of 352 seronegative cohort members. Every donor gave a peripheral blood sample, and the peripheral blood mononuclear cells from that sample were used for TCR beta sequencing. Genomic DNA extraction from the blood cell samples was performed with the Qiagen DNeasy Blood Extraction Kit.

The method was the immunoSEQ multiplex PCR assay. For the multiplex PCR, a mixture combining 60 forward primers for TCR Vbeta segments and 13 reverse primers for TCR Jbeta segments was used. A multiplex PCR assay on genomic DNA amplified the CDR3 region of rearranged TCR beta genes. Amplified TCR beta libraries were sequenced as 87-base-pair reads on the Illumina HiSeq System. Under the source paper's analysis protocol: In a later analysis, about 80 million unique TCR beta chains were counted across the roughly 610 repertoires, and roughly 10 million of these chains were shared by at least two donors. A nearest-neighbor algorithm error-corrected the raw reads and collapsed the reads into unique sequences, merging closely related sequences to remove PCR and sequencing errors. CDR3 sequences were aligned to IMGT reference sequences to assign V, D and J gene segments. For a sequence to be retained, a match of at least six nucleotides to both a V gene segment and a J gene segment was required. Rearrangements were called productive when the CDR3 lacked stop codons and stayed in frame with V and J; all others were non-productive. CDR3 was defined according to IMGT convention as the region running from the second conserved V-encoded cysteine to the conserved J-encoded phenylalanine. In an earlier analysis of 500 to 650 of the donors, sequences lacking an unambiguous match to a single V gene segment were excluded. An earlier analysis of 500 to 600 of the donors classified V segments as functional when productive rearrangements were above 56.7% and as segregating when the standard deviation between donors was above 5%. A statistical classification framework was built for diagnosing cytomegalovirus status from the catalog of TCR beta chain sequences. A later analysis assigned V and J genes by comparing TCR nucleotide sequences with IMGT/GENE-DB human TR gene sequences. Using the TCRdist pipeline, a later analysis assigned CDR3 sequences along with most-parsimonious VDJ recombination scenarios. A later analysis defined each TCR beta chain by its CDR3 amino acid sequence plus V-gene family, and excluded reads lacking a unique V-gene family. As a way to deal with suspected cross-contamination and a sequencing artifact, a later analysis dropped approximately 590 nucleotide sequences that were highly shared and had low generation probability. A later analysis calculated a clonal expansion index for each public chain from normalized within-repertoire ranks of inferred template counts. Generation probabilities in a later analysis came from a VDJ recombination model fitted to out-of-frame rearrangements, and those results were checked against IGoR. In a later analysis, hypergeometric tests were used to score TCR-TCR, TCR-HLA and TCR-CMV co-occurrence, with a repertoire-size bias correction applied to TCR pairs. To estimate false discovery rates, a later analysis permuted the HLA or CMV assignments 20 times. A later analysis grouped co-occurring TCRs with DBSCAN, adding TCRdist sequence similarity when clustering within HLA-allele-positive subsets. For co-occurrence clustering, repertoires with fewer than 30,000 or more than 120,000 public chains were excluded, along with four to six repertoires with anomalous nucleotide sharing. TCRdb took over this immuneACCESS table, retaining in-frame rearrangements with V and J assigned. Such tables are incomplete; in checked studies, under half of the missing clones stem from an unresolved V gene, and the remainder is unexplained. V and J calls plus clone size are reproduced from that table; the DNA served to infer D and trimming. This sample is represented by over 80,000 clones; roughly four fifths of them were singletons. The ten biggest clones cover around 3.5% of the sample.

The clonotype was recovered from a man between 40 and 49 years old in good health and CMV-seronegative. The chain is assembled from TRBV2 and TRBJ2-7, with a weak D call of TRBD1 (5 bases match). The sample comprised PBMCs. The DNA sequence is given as TGTGCCAGCAGCCAGGGCACTGCCTACGAGCAGTACTTC. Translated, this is CASSQGTAYEQYF.